One and the same sample provided the 23 T cell receptor beta chains below, sequenced in a study of blood T cell repertoires in COVID-19. Clones were read by immunoSEQ multiplex PCR, and TCRdb kept only the in-frame ones, dropping some. The sample has 330,000 or so clones, approximately 84% seen once. Sequencing was carried out using PBMCs or T cells enriched from blood (not recorded which). The receptors shown here come from a woman aged 25 to 39 who had recovered from COVID-19.

The chain combines TRBV4-1 with TRBJ1-5; D is unresolved. Trimming took 4 bases from V and 0 from J, leaving 10 bases between them. Germline V lookup: CDR1 MGHRA, CDR2 YSYEKL. CDR3 length: 15 amino acids. This chain's CDR3 is CASSPRTNSNQPQHF. DNA of the CDR3: TGCGCCAGCAGCCCCCGCACAAATAGCAATCAGCCCCAGCATTTT.

This chain links TRBV11-2 with TRBJ2-3; 8 bases agree with TRBD1. V shed 6 bases, J shed 2 bases, and the junction held 7 bases outside the gene matches. The CDR3 extends over 15 amino acids. Germline values: CDR1 SGHAT, CDR2 FQNNGV. The CDR3 DNA sequence: TGTGCCAGCAGTACAGGGGGGTCAAACACAGATACGCAGTATTTT. Amino acid sequence: CASSTGGSNTDTQYF.

This clone was seen a single time. CDR3: CASSLKGTGITDTQYF. The CDR3, as DNA: TGCGCCAGCAGCTTGAAAGGGACAGGGATCACAGATACGCAGTATTTT. This rearrangement joins TRBV5-1 to TRBJ2-3; 9 bases align to TRBD1. Trimming took 1 base from V and 2 from J; bases not matched to a gene: 5. The CDR3 totals 16 residues. Germline assignment: CDR1 SGHRS and CDR2 YFSETQ.

V and J are TRBV29-1 and TRBJ2-7; 9 bases map to TRBD1. This CDR3 has 11 amino acids. After removal of 6 bases from V and 6 bases from J, the junction contained 3 bases not matched to a gene. The germline V gene encodes CDR1 SQVTM and CDR2 ANQGSEA. Here the CDR3 reads CSVGDRVEQYF. The DNA of the CDR3 is TGCAGCGTAGGGGACAGGGTCGAGCAGTACTTC.

The chain combines TRBV25-1 with TRBJ2-2; D is perhaps TRBD1 (6 bases). The CDR3 runs to 14 residues. Trimming took 3 bases from V and 7 from J, leaving 12 bases between them. The germline CDR1 and CDR2 sequences are MGHDK and SYGVNS. The CDR3 here is CASSDRGEGGELFF. In nucleotides, the CDR3 is TGTGCCAGCAGTGACAGGGGAGAGGGCGGGGAGCTGTTTTTT.

This sequence joins TRBV7-2 and TRBJ1-2; possibly TRBD1 for D (6 bases). Trimming removed 6 bases from V and 6 bases from J, with 8 bases in between. Germline assignment: CDR1 SGHTA and CDR2 FQGNSA. The CDR3 loop spans 11 amino acids. In DNA, the CDR3 is TGTGCCAGCAGGAGGGGGAATGGCTACACCTTC. Amino acid sequence: CASRRGNGYTF.

V gene TRBV7-2 combines with J gene TRBJ1-4; the D gene is possibly TRBD1 (6 bases). The CDR3 sequence is 13 residues long. V was trimmed by 0 bases and J by 10 bases, leaving 9 bases between them. CDR1 and CDR2 from the germline V gene are SGHTA and FQGNSA. CDR3 sequence (DNA): TGTGCCAGCAGCTTAGCAGGACAGCCAAAACTGTTTTTT. The encoded protein is CASSLAGQPKLFF.

The count of this clone is one. The chain carries TRBV9 and TRBJ2-5; 11 bases line up with TRBD2. The trim removed 2 bases at V and 5 bases at J, leaving 5 bases unmatched. Germline V gene data show CDR1 as SGDLS and CDR2 as YYNGEE. CDR3 length: 15 residues. The CDR3 sequence: CASSVGLADRETQYF. As DNA, the CDR3 is TGTGCCAGCAGCGTGGGACTAGCGGACCGGGAGACCCAGTACTTC.

This CDR3 reads CASSPFSGGPQETQYF. The CDR3 DNA reads as TGCGCCAGCAGCCCATTTAGCGGGGGGCCGCAAGAGACCCAGTACTTC. The chain is built from TRBV4-1 and TRBJ2-5, with 10 bases that match TRBD2. After removal of 4 bases from V and 2 bases from J, the junction contained 7 bases not matched to a gene. The CDR3 contains 16 residues. Germline-derived CDR1 and CDR2 are MGHRA and YSYEKL.

The gene calls are TRBV7-6 and TRBJ1-1; possible D gene TRBD1, 6 bases. With 2 bases removed from V and 5 bases from J, the gap between germline ends came to 9 bases. The CDR3 totals 13 residues. CDR1 is SGHVS, CDR2 FNYEAQ, per germline. The CDR3 spells CASSLSQGTEAFF. The DNA for the CDR3 is TGTGCCAGCAGCTTATCCCAGGGGACTGAAGCTTTCTTT.

The chain recombines TRBV30 with TRBJ1-2; D is uncertain. The CDR3 loop spans 13 amino acids. Germline CDR1 reads GTSNPN; CDR2 reads SVGIG (reference sequence). V was trimmed by 1 base and J by 4 bases, leaving 10 bases between them. CDR3 coding DNA: TGTGCCTGGAGTGATCGGGTTATCTATGGCTACACCTTC. It yields the protein CAWSDRVIYGYTF. Combining the CDR3 with reference TRBV30 and TRBJ1-2 gives the whole variable domain SQTIHQWPATLVQPVGSPLSLECTVEGTSNPNLYWYRQAAGRGLQLLFYSVGIGQISSEVPQNLSASRPQDRQFILSSKKLLLSDSGFYLCAWSDRVIYGYTFGSGTRLTVV.

The chain carries TRBV30 and TRBJ2-2; TRBD2 is a possible D gene (7 bases). CDR1 GTSNPN and CDR2 SVGIG come from the germline V gene (reference sequence). Trimming left V 2 bases short and J 0 bases short, with 10 bases between. The CDR3 runs to 15 residues. The CDR3 spells CAWSTGGSNTGELFF. The CDR3 bases are TGTGCCTGGAGTACGGGGGGCTCGAACACCGGGGAGCTGTTTTTT.

The CDR3 DNA reads as TGTGCCAGCAGTCTCGGGGGGGGAAACACCATATATTTT. This sequence encodes CASSLGGGNTIYF. This chain uses TRBV28 with TRBJ1-3; possible D gene TRBD1, 5 bases. In germline, CDR1 is MDHEN, CDR2 SYDVKM. V was trimmed by 5 bases and J by 4 bases, leaving 9 bases between them. The CDR3 has 13 amino acids.

The chain recombines TRBV2 with TRBJ1-2; the D gene is possibly TRBD1 (6 bases). Germline V lookup: CDR1 SNHLY, CDR2 FYNNEI. The CDR3 loop spans 15 amino acids. The V end was cut by 4 bases, the J end by 0 bases, with 12 bases between. CDR3 in amino acids: CASSAEAGANYGYTF. The DNA of the CDR3 is TGTGCCAGCAGTGCGGAGGCAGGGGCTAACTATGGCTACACCTTC.

With regard to this clone: At one end the junction does not follow the germline gene, possibly because of a read error. V usage is TRBV28 and J usage is TRBJ2-5; 9 nucleotides match TRBD2. Germline V gene lookup returns CDR1 MDHEN and CDR2 SYDVKM. The CDR3 extends over 15 amino acids. The CDR3: CASRFPGLAQGTQYF. The DNA of the CDR3 is TGTGCCAGCAGATTCCCGGGACTAGCCCAAGGGACCCAGTACTTC.

This clone has a count of ten or more. This chain joins TRBV19 and TRBJ1-4, with 9 bases lining up with TRBD1. Germline V gene data show CDR1 as LNHDA and CDR2 as SQIVND (reference sequence). There are 15 residues in the CDR3. Germline trimming cut 7 bases from V and 7 bases from J; bases unmatched to any gene: 10. This CDR3 is CASKEQGASSEKLFF. The CDR3 nucleotides are TGTGCCAGTAAGGAACAGGGGGCGTCTAGTGAAAAACTGTTTTTT.

This chain joins TRBV3-1 (or the pseudogene TRBV3-2) and TRBJ1-3; D might be TRBD1 (5 bases). Germline CDR1 LGHDT, CDR2 YNNKEL (reference sequence). The CDR3 contains 15 residues. V was clipped by 3 bases and J by 5 bases, with 14 bases between them. The CDR3 sequence: CASSQAQGERNTIYF. For the CDR3, the DNA is TGTGCCAGCAGCCAGGCTCAGGGTGAAAGAAACACCATATATTTT.

The chain carries TRBV28 and TRBJ2-3; D unresolved. The CDR3 is 15 amino acids. The germline CDR1 and CDR2 sequences are MDHEN and SYDVKM. The V and J ends lost 3 bases and 3 bases respectively, with 13 bases between them. CDR3 nucleotides: TGTGCCAGCAGTTTTTTCACGGGTTGGACAGATACGCAGTATTTT. This codes for CASSFFTGWTDTQYF.

The chain couples TRBV15 to TRBJ1-6; 7 bases line up with TRBD1. CDR1 and CDR2 (germline): LNHNV, YYDKDF (reference sequence). Trimming removed 7 bases from V and 6 bases from J; junction bases left unmatched: 6. The CDR3 extends over 14 amino acids. As DNA, the CDR3 is TGTGCCACCACCTCCGGGACAGTTAATTCACCCCTCCACTTT. It translates to CATTSGTVNSPLHF.

This clone was seen a single time. The chain couples TRBV28 to TRBJ1-5, with D possibly matching TRBD1 (6 bases). V was shortened by 6 bases and J by 5 bases, with 17 bases between the two germline ends. The CDR3 length is 15 residues. Germline V lookup: CDR1 MDHEN, CDR2 SYDVKM. The CDR3 DNA follows: TGTGCCAGCAGGGGTGGCTGGGGGCTCTATCAGCCCCAGCATTTT. Its protein is CASRGGWGLYQPQHF. Using reference TRBV28 and TRBJ1-5 for the parts outside the CDR3, the full variable domain is DVKVTQSSRYLVKRTGEKVFLECVQDMDHENMFWYRQDPGLGLRLIYFSYDVKMKEKGDIPEGYSVSREKKERFSLILESASTNQTSMYLCASRGGWGLYQPQHFGDGTRLSIL.

The gene calls are TRBV3-1 (or the pseudogene TRBV3-2) and TRBJ2-2, with D possibly being TRBD2 (6 bases). Per germline, CDR1 LGHDT and CDR2 YNNKEL (reference sequence). The CDR3 covers 16 residues. V was cut by 7 bases and J by 4 bases, with 19 bases left in between. The CDR3 nucleotides are TGTGCCAGCACCCTATCGGTGGGGGGTGGCACCGGGGAGCTGTTTTTT. Amino acids: CASTLSVGGGTGELFF.

The genes are TRBV7-9 and TRBJ2-3; 11 positions match TRBD2. Germline-derived CDR1 and CDR2 are SEHNR and FQNEAQ (reference sequence). The length of the CDR3 is 14 residues. The V gene end was trimmed by 5 bases and the J gene end by 6 bases; junction bases not matched to a gene: 4. This CDR3 is CASSPTSGVDTQYF. CDR3 nucleotides: TGTGCCAGCAGCCCGACTAGCGGGGTTGATACGCAGTATTTT.

The chain joins TRBV27 to TRBJ1-1, with unresolved D. The germline V gene encodes CDR1 MNHEY and CDR2 SMNVEV (reference sequence). The CDR3 runs 13 residues. Trimming removed 10 bases from V and 11 bases from J, with 23 bases in between. The CDR3: CATLPTSGVGAFF. The CDR3 DNA reads TGTGCCACCCTTCCCACCTCCGGGGTGGGGGCTTTCTTT.